This TCR beta chain was retrieved from a study of cytomegalovirus exposure and HLA in healthy donors. Study conclusions and caveats: About 87% or about 30% of the time was how often most TCR beta V segments were productive, according to an earlier analysis. Researchers reported in a later analysis that common viral pathogens appeared linked to several top clusters. CMV serostatus alone was available as immune exposure information.

On this clone: Its antigen remains unidentified.

This CDR3 has 15 residues. V gave up 6 bases and J gave up 3 bases, with 13 bases separating them. CDR1 and CDR2 (germline): SGDLS, YYNGEE. Amplification used 60 Vbeta primers and 13 Jbeta primers. The method was immunoSEQ multiplex PCR; TCRdb's version includes in-frame clones alone and lacks a portion of them. This table has over 150,000 clones, roughly 80% appearing once. The sample was PBMCs. This TCR derives from a woman under 40 in good health and CMV-seropositive. The chain employs TRBV9 and TRBJ1-6, with D perhaps matching TRBD1 (5 bases). For the CDR3, the DNA is TGTGCCAGCACTCTAGGACAAGACTATAATTCACCCCTCCACTTT. Protein product: CASTLGQDYNSPLHF.